Listed here are 2 T cell receptor beta chains from one sample, sequenced in a study of blood T cell repertoires in COVID-19. Libraries were prepared by immunoSEQ multiplex PCR; TCRdb keeps only in-frame clonotypes and omits some of them. The table records roughly 120,000 clones, over 75% of them present only once. The specimen was peripheral blood. These receptors all come from a woman in her seventies who had recovered from COVID-19.

The V gene is TRBV7-2, the J gene TRBJ1-6, with D unresolved. Germline-derived CDR1 and CDR2 are SGHTA and FQGNSA. CDR3 size: 13 residues. V shed 2 bases and J shed 7 bases, with 6 bases lying between them. The chain's CDR3 is CASSLSWNSPLHF. The CDR3 region has the DNA TGTGCCAGCAGCTTAAGCTGGAATTCACCCCTCCACTTT.

The rearrangement joins TRBV7-3 to TRBJ2-5; tentatively, D is TRBD2 (7 bases). Germline V lookup: CDR1 SGHTA, CDR2 FQGTGA. This CDR3 has 15 amino acids. Trimming removed 5 bases at V and 4 bases at J, with 17 bases between. The CDR3 protein is CASSTSGGIGETQYF. The CDR3 DNA is TGTGCCAGCAGCACTTCGGGGGGCATAGGAGAGACCCAGTACTTC. Complete variable domain (other parts from reference TRBV7-3 and TRBJ2-5): GAGVSQTPSNKVTEKGKYVELRCDPISGHTALYWYRQSLGQGPEFLIYFQGTGAADDSGLPNDRFFAVRPEGSVSTLKIQRTERGDSAVYLCASSTSGGIGETQYFGPGTRLLVL.